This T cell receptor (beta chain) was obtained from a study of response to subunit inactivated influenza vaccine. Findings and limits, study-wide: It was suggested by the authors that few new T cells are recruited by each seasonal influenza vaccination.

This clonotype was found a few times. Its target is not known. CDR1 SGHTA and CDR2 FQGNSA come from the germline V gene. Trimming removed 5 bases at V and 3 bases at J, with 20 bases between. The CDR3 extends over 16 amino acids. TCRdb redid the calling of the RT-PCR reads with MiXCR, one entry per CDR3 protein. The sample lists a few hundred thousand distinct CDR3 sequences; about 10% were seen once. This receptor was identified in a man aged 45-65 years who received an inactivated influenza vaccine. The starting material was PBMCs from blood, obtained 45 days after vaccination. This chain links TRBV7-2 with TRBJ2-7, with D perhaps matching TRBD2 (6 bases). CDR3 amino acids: CASSPPGGAGFYEQYF. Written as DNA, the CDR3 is TGTGCCAGCAGCCCCCCAGGCGGAGCGGGCTTCTACGAGCAGTACTTC.